Included here is one T cell receptor (beta chain) sequence, with context. The CDR3 has 13 amino acids. Germline V gene lookup returns CDR1 SQVTM and CDR2 ANQGSEA. The V and J ends lost 6 bases and 0 bases respectively, with 10 bases between them. The sample belongs to a study of CD8 T cells in Susac syndrome. An amount of RNA that ranged from roughly 0.45 to 1 ug was reverse transcribed with random hexamers. Multiplex PCR with immunoSEQ amplified the TCR beta CDR3 across 54 Vbeta and 13 Jbeta. TCRdb re-derived calls from the immunoSEQ multiplex PCR reads in MiXCR, one entry per CDR3 protein. The profile shows about 200,000 distinct CDR3 sequences, approximately 93% of them singletons.

V is TRBV29-1 and J is TRBJ2-3; TRBD2 is a possible D gene (6 bases). The receptor was isolated from a human donor in good health. Sequencing was performed on CD4+ T cells from PBMCs. The CDR3 loop reads CSVQRGSTDTQYF. CDR3 bases: TGCAGCGTCCAACGGGGGAGCACAGATACGCAGTATTTT.